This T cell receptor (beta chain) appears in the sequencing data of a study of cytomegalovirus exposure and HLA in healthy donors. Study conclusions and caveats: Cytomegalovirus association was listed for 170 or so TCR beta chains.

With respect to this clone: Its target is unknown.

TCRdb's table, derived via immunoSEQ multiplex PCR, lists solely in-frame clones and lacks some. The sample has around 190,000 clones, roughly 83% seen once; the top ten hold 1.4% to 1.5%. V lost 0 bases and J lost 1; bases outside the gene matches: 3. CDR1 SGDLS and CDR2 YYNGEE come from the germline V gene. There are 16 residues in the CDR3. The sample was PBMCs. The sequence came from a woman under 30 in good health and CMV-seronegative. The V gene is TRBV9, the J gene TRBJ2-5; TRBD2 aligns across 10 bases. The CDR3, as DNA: TGTGCCAGCAGCGTAGGCACTAGCGGGACCCAAGAGACCCAGTACTTC. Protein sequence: CASSVGTSGTQETQYF.